This T cell receptor beta chain originates from a study of spatial heterogeneity in lung cancer. At the level of the study: Among detected sequences, beta-chain ones consistently exceeded alpha-chain ones in number.

Time point denoted: sample taken at primary tumor resection. Material for sequencing was whole RNA from tumor, nontumor lung or frozen PBMC, left unsorted. Study-level results: Coverage estimated for tumor T cells reached approximately 7.5% for alpha chains and roughly 13% for beta chains. How many expanded intratumoral alpha and beta TCRs were present tracked the tumor mutation count, which was a count of nonsynonymous mutations.

Each TCR cDNA molecule bore a unique molecular identifier. MiXCR was run by TCRdb on the 5' RACE reads, yielding one entry per CDR3 protein. The profile shows about 16,000 distinct CDR3 sequences, roughly 5.8% of them singletons. Germline V gene data show CDR1 as SGHVS and CDR2 as FQNEAQ. CDR3 length equals 13 residues. The V end was cut by 1 base, the J end by 4 bases, with 5 bases between. This clonotype has a count of ten or more. Its antigen remains unidentified. The library was prepared for alpha chains; this beta chain is a stray read, so its frequency means little. The sequence derives from a female donor with early-stage non-small cell lung cancer. The sequenced sample was lung tumor tissue, obtained at surgery. This chain joins TRBV7-8 and TRBJ1-5; D is ambiguous. As DNA, the CDR3 is TGTGCCAGCAGCTTAGGGTTTAATCAGCCCCAGCATTTT. This gives the protein CASSLGFNQPQHF.